This TCR beta chain was retrieved from a study of blood T cell repertoires in COVID-19. The V end was cut by 5 bases, the J end by 0 bases, with 13 bases between. CDR3 length: 15 amino acids. Germline V gene sequence: CDR1 MNHEY, CDR2 SVGAGI. Per the authors' pipeline: From reference gene primer amplification, estimates of nucleated cell counts were derived. The assay was immunoSEQ multiplex PCR, and TCRdb's table has in-frame clones only and misses some. Clonal size and the V and J genes are those of that table, whereas D and trimming came from the DNA. The sample lists approximately 62,000 clones, 75% to 85% seen once, with about 16% in the top ten.

The sequence was collected from an elderly man with acute or convalescent COVID-19. The sequencing sample was made of peripheral blood. The genes are TRBV6-5 and TRBJ1-2; tentative D call: TRBD1 (6 bases). The CDR3 DNA sequence: TGTGCCAGCAGTAGGACAGTACAAGCTAACTATGGCTACACCTTC. It codes for CASSRTVQANYGYTF.